This T cell receptor (beta chain) stems from a study of human T cells and chemical hapten exposure. Individual cDNA molecules each carried unique molecular identifiers attached by the library. MiXCR, applied by TCRdb to the RACE reads, yields one record per CDR3 protein. The data show roughly 110,000 distinct CDR3 sequences, about 12% seen once. Study-wide findings and caveats: TCRs at high frequency, those above 1 in 1000, did not change with DPC sensitization.

Germline V gene lookup returns CDR1 MNHEY and CDR2 SVGEGT. CDR3 size: 14 residues. V shed 8 bases and J shed 0 bases, with 11 bases lying between them. For this clonotype: Its antigen remains unknown.

Specified time point: pre-sensitization, week 0. Treatment indicated: therapeutic diphenylcyclopropenone sensitization with weekly scalp DPC. The receptor was isolated from a woman in her 50s with alopecia areata. Some clones in this sample may be carry-over from other donors' samples. This chain connects TRBV6-2 or TRBV6-3 to TRBJ1-5; possibly TRBD1 for D (5 bases). The material sequenced was whole blood, taken in connection with sensitization to the hapten diphenylcyclopropenone (DPC). DNA for the CDR3: TGTGCCAGCGGGACGCTTTATAGCAATCAGCCCCAGCATTTT. This translates into CASGTLYSNQPQHF.